The TCR beta chain under discussion was sequenced for a study of Ad26.COV2.S vaccination and SARS-CoV-2 variants. Across the whole study: Donor was one of the participants in the Ad26.COV2.S arm of the COV1001 trial. Ad26.COV2.S, an intramuscular injection, was given once or twice 56 days apart.

Treatment of the sample: some 19 received Ad26.COV2.S at low or high dose, single or two shots; 5 received placebo; per-sample allocation not given. Following the first vaccine or placebo injection, samples were taken on day 63. This adult donor, from Boston, was 18-55 years old. TCRdb's table, derived via immunoSEQ multiplex PCR, lists solely in-frame clones and lacks some. The table includes over 250,000 clones, around 87% detected once. The CDR3 consists of 14 residues. Germline V gene data show CDR1 as SNHLY and CDR2 as FYNNEI. V shed 6 bases and J shed 1 base, with 9 bases lying between them. The source material was peripheral blood, sampled in a trial of Ad26.COV2.S vaccine versus placebo. The clonotype originates from a person aged 18-65 years who received the Ad26.COV2.S COVID-19 vaccine or a placebo. The rearrangement joins TRBV2 to TRBJ2-2; D remains unclear. Written as DNA, the CDR3 is TGTGCCAGCAGAGGCGGTCAGAACACCGGGGAGCTGTTTTTT. Its protein product is CASRGGQNTGELFF.